The next 22 T cell receptor beta chains were all read from a single sample in a study of persistence of HIV-infected CD4 T cells. The antigens these receptors bind are not known. The libraries were made with immunoSEQ version 4 in survey mode. Using immunoSEQ multiplex PCR, the repertoire was profiled, and TCRdb retains in-frame clones only, with some absent. The sample has 40,000 or so clones; around 90% are singletons. This nonspecific control used anti-CD3/anti-CD28 bead stimulation of CD4+ T cells. Sorting of responding CD4+ T cells relied on upregulated CD40 ligand together with CD69. This material consisted of CD4+ T cells sorted from PBMCs after roughly 19-hour stimulation, taken from a patient who received antiretroviral therapy. Every receptor here comes from an adult man with HIV who was CMV-seropositive.

V and J are TRBV18 and TRBJ2-3; the D is unclear. The V end was cut by 2 bases, the J end by 6 bases, with 12 bases between. Looked up from germline, CDR1 is KGHSH and CDR2 is LQKENI. The CDR3 has 14 amino acids. CDR3 region: CASSPWAAEDTQYF. Here the CDR3 DNA reads TGTGCCAGCTCACCATGGGCAGCCGAGGATACGCAGTATTTT.

V and J are TRBV10-2 and TRBJ1-2, with a possible D match to TRBD1 (6 bases). Germline lookup yields CDR1 WSHSY and CDR2 SAAADI. The CDR3 is 12 residues long. V was pared by 2 bases and J by 12 bases, with 13 bases between. In DNA, the CDR3 is TGCGCCAGCAGTGAGCTTAAGGGGGAGGACACCTTC. It yields the protein CASSELKGEDTF.

This sequence joins TRBV10-3 and TRBJ1-1; TRBD1 is a possible D gene (5 bases). Germline loops: CDR1 ENHRY, CDR2 SYGVKD. Trimming removed 7 bases at V and 3 bases at J, with 12 bases between. The CDR3 consists of 13 residues. The CDR3 is CAITADSYTEAFF. The CDR3 DNA is TGTGCCATCACCGCAGACAGCTACACTGAAGCTTTCTTT.

The chain couples TRBV6-5 to TRBJ2-7, with D possibly being TRBD1 (5 bases). Germline loops: CDR1 MNHEY, CDR2 SVGAGI. CDR3 length: 15 amino acids. Trimming took 5 bases from V and 3 from J, leaving 17 bases between them. The CDR3 region has the DNA TGTGCCAGCAGTCCTTTGACAGCCCGTTACTACGAGCAGTACTTC. The encoded protein is CASSPLTARYYEQYF.

In its sample, this clone ranks as large. V is TRBV28 and J is TRBJ1-2; 12 bases are a match to TRBD1. Germline lookup yields CDR1 MDHEN and CDR2 SYDVKM. The CDR3 spans 17 residues. Unmatched junction bases numbered 14, after V lost 5 bases and J lost 7 bases. The CDR3 sequence is CASSPAYGTGGYSGYTF. The CDR3 DNA is TGTGCCAGCAGTCCAGCCTACGGGACAGGGGGCTATTCTGGCTACACCTTC.

The chain carries TRBV6-5 and TRBJ2-1; 8 positions agree with TRBD2. The junction had 1 base not matched to a gene; V was cut back by 5 bases and J by 7 bases. This CDR3 contains 12 residues. The germline CDR1 and CDR2 sequences are MNHEY and SVGAGI. CDR3 sequence reads: CASSTSGNEQFF. CDR3 coding DNA: TGTGCCAGCAGTACTAGCGGAAATGAGCAGTTCTTC.

The gene calls are TRBV7-2 and TRBJ1-6; D gene ambiguous. Germline V gives CDR1 SGHTA, CDR2 FQGNSA. This CDR3 contains 13 residues. V was trimmed by 5 bases and J by 10 bases, leaving 12 bases between them. DNA for the CDR3: TGTGCCAGCAGCGCCCGTTTCGGGTCACCCCTCCACTTT. This sequence encodes CASSARFGSPLHF.

This chain links TRBV24-1 with TRBJ2-1; D remains ambiguous. This CDR3 region has 15 residues. The germline V gene has CDR1 KGHDR and CDR2 SFDVKD. Trimming took off 5 bases at V and 0 bases at J, with 10 bases between the two ends. The CDR3 region is CATSGSESSYNEQFF. The CDR3 DNA is TGTGCCACCAGTGGCTCGGAGAGCTCCTACAATGAGCAGTTCTTC.

This rearrangement joins TRBV4-2 to TRBJ2-1; D tentatively reads TRBD1 or TRBD2 (5 bases each). This CDR3 contains 15 residues. Per the germline V gene, CDR1 is LGHNA and CDR2 is YNFKEQ. V was clipped by 1 base and J by 6 bases, with 13 bases between them. CDR3 residues: CASSQGTGPFNEQFF. For the CDR3, the DNA is TGTGCCAGCAGCCAAGGGACGGGGCCCTTCAATGAGCAGTTCTTC.

The rearrangement joins TRBV28 to TRBJ1-3; no definite D call. Trimming took off 2 bases at V and 4 bases at J, with 3 bases between the two ends. Germline values: CDR1 MDHEN, CDR2 SYDVKM. The CDR3 totals 12 residues. CDR3 sequence: CASSLRGNTIYF. CDR3 nucleotide sequence: TGTGCCAGCAGTTTAAGAGGAAACACCATATATTTT.

V usage is TRBV6-5 and J usage is TRBJ2-2; maybe TRBD1 (6 bases). The germline V gene encodes CDR1 MNHEY and CDR2 SVGAGI. The CDR3 contains 13 residues. The CDR3 loop is CGYRDPNTGELFF. For the CDR3, the DNA is TGTGGCTACAGGGACCCGAACACCGGGGAGCTGTTTTTT.

V is TRBV27 and J is TRBJ1-6, with unresolved D. This CDR3 is built from 14 residues. From germline, CDR1 is MNHEY and CDR2 SMNVEV (reference sequence). Trimming shortened V by 6 bases and J by 3 bases, and 9 bases separated the two germline ends. CDR3 nucleotide sequence: TGTGCCAGCAGCCCTACGGTCTATAATTCACCCCTCCACTTT. The encoded protein is CASSPTVYNSPLHF.

The V gene is TRBV19, the J gene TRBJ1-5; 7 positions agree with TRBD1. The V gene's germline CDR1 is LNHDA and CDR2 SQIVND (reference sequence). This CDR3 is built from 16 residues. After removal of 1 base from V and 0 bases from J, the junction contained 3 bases not matched to a gene. The CDR3 region has the DNA TGTGCCAGTAGTATAGTTGGGACAGTTAGCAATCAGCCCCAGCATTTT. Protein: CASSIVGTVSNQPQHF.

The chain carries TRBV15 and TRBJ2-3, with 11 bases fitting TRBD2. Germline V gene lookup returns CDR1 LNHNV and CDR2 YYDKDF (reference sequence). The CDR3 consists of 16 residues. The ends lost 8 bases at V and 5 bases at J; junction bases unmatched: 12. CDR3 amino acids: CATGRGSGGGRDTQYF. The CDR3 DNA sequence: TGTGCCACCGGGCGGGGTAGCGGGGGGGGTCGAGATACGCAGTATTTT.

This clone qualifies as medium-sized. The rearrangement links TRBV6-5 to TRBJ1-6; D may be TRBD1 (5 bases). The V gene lost 10 bases and the J gene lost 10 bases, with 17 bases spanning the gap. The CDR3 loop spans 13 amino acids. The V gene's germline CDR1 is MNHEY and CDR2 SVGAGI. The DNA of the CDR3 is TGTGCCATCCTTCCCGGGGGGAACTCACCCCTCCACTTT. Residues: CAILPGGNSPLHF.

The CDR3 nucleotides are TGTGCCAGCAGCCGGACAGGGGCCGGCACTGAAGCTTTCTTT. This codes for CASSRTGAGTEAFF. The rearrangement joins TRBV3-1 (or the pseudogene TRBV3-2) to TRBJ1-1; 9 nucleotides agree with TRBD1. Germline CDR1 LGHDT, CDR2 YNNKEL (reference sequence). The CDR3 has 14 amino acids. V lost 4 bases and J lost 4; bases outside the gene matches: 4.

The chain combines TRBV10-3 with TRBJ2-3, with 7 nucleotides matching TRBD1. V lost 4 bases, J lost 5 bases, and 3 bases stayed unmatched. The CDR3 covers 13 residues. CDR1 ENHRY and CDR2 SYGVKD come from the germline V gene. The DNA for the CDR3 is TGTGCCATCAGTGCGACAGGGAAAGATACGCAGTATTTT. This codes for CAISATGKDTQYF.

The rearrangement joins TRBV6-5 to TRBJ2-3; D possibly corresponds to TRBD1 (6 bases). This CDR3 is 14 amino acids long. CDR1 and CDR2 (germline): MNHEY, SVGAGI. Trimming pared 6 bases from V and 2 bases from J, leaving 12 bases between. The CDR3 reads CASSRDTYTDTQYF. DNA of the CDR3: TGTGCCAGCAGCCGGGACACCTACACAGATACGCAGTATTTT.

The CDR3 region has the DNA TGTGCCAGCAGCACTGGGGGTAGGGAAGAGACCCAGTACTTC. Translating gives CASSTGGREETQYF. The rearrangement joins TRBV11-3 to TRBJ2-5, with D perhaps assigned TRBD1 or TRBD2 (5 bases each). This CDR3 is 14 amino acids long. Per germline, CDR1 SGHNT and CDR2 YENEEA. V was cut by 5 bases and J by 3 bases, with 13 bases left in between.

This chain uses TRBV5-4 with TRBJ1-2; the D gene is possibly TRBD1 (5 bases). There are 14 residues in the CDR3. Germline CDR1 is SGHNT and CDR2 is YYREEE (reference sequence). V gave up 4 bases and J gave up 8 bases, with 18 bases separating them. This CDR3 reads CASSEEQVWAGYTF. Here the CDR3 DNA reads TGTGCCAGCAGCGAGGAACAGGTCTGGGCGGGCTACACCTTC.

This chain joins TRBV12-3 or TRBV12-4 and TRBJ1-1; weak D call: TRBD1 (5 bases). V lost 7 bases and J lost 1, with 10 bases in between. CDR3 size: 13 residues. Here the CDR3 DNA reads TGTGCCAGCACCCAAGGGGCGAACACTGAAGCTTTCTTT. Its translation is CASTQGANTEAFF.

A remark on this clone: This CDR3 is also generated by other DNA sequences in the sample. The chain has TRBV4-1 and TRBJ1-4, with D tentatively TRBD1 (6 bases). This CDR3 contains 14 residues. Germline V gives CDR1 MGHRA, CDR2 YSYEKL. The V and J ends lost 4 bases and 4 bases respectively, with 10 bases between them. The CDR3 sequence is CASSRQGNNEKLFF. CDR3 sequence (DNA): TGCGCCAGCAGCCGTCAGGGGAATAATGAAAAACTGTTTTTT.